This T cell receptor (beta chain) was documented in a study of blood T cell dynamics during melanoma immunotherapy (TCRdb year 2020). Study-level background: All patients had metastatic melanoma and were given first-line pembrolizumab or nivolumab plus ipilimumab as standard of care in the United Kingdom. To find early correlates of response, peripheral T cell receptor repertoires were profiled in metastatic melanoma patients before and after one cycle of checkpoint inhibitor therapy. Consecutive patients formed a training cohort, and a further independent group of patients from the same centre was pooled into an external validation set.

For each sorted CD8+ T cell subset, the entire amount of extracted DNA was loaded into the assay. TCR beta CDR3 sequences were amplified from genomic DNA using the immunoSEQ TCRb Assay kit according to manufacturer instructions. The KAPA Library Quantification Kit for Illumina platforms was used to quantify pooled libraries by qPCR. Pooled libraries were sequenced on an Illumina NextSeq 500, clustered at about 0.6-1.2 pM. As for the authors' bioinformatics: The TCR data were analyzed using immunoSEQ ANALYZER and the R LymphoSeq package. A rearrangement efficiency score was calculated as productive divided by the sum of productive and non-productive CDR3 sequences. Clonality was assessed using the Gini coefficient and diversity using the Renyi index at alpha=1, with pairwise comparisons between timepoints within each patient. In LymphoSeq, clonal relatedness was computed with an edit distance of 3 and repertoire similarity was computed with the Bhattacharyya coefficient. Linear discriminant analysis on week-3 changes in clonality and diversity was built with the R MASS and caret packages to classify response. This is the immuneACCESS table as TCRdb keeps it, with only in-frame sequences that have V and J called. A part of the clones is gone; compared with another copy, unresolved V genes explain less than half, and the rest is unexplained. Clone size and V and J calls were adopted from that table, with D and trimming inferred from the DNA. The sample records fewer than 15,000 clones, 92% of which are singletons. Clones ranked in the top ten supply around 0.18% of the sample.

Broad study findings and their caveats: Whether the T cell clones driving repertoire changes were melanoma-specific or reflected general immune activation could not be determined in the study. The relatively small sample size was acknowledged as a potential limitation on generalization of the results. Among sorted CD8+ subsets, TIE cells showed the highest similarity to cfDNA CDR3 sequences and the highest clonality, suggesting active turnover with convergence on dominant clones.

V is shortened by 0 bases, J by 7 bases, and the region joining them spans 7 bases. The germline V gene encodes CDR1 MNHEY and CDR2 SVGAGI. The CDR3 runs 13 residues from the cysteine to the phenylalanine. The only DNA kept is the CDR3, 39 bases in frame from the first base. Regarding this clone: Its antigen is unknown. No much larger clonotype is one base removed from it; base qualities were not supplied.

The intended sense of this specimen's time point label: pre-treatment baseline. Blood samples were collected before treatment (T0) and at week 3 (W3), after the first cycle of checkpoint blockade. Except for a couple of patients with rapid clinical progression, response was assessed 12 weeks after the first infusion by RECIST 1.1; disease control meant complete response, partial response or stable disease. Patients were excluded for prior systemic cancer treatment, concomitant immunosuppressant therapy or synchronous other active malignancies. In six patients, three with progression and three with disease control, sorted CD8+ memory and naive T cell subsets were sequenced at T0 and W3. PBMC were isolated from blood with Lymphoprep and SepMate tubes, followed by red cell lysis. QIAamp DNA Blood Mini kits were used to extract DNA from PBMC and sorted T cell subsets. CD8+ T cell subsets were sorted live on a FACSAria III cytometer and then frozen prior to DNA extraction. Fresh PBMC for flow cytometry were kept at 4 degrees C in PBS containing approximately 1.9% fetal bovine serum and were analyzed within 25 hours.

Recombination connected TRBV6-5 to TRBJ2-1; the D gene cannot be named for sure. The clonotype was recovered from a human donor with melanoma. The material was effector memory CD8+ T cells from blood, obtained from a patient treated with checkpoint blockade. The CDR3 protein is CASSYSSRNEQFF. At the DNA level, the sequence is TGTGCCAGCAGTTACTCGAGCAGGAATGAGCAGTTCTTC.